One sample yielded the 31 T cell receptor beta chains listed below, sequenced in a study of T cells in Graves' hyperthyroidism and ophthalmopathy. Regions amplified from RNA transcripts were the TCR beta CDR3 regions. Researchers ran a first-round RT-PCR on the TCR CDR3 using the HTBI primer set. MiXCR, run by TCRdb on the multiplex PCR reads, gives a single entry per CDR3 protein. Of almost 50,000 distinct CDR3 sequences in the sample, approximately 58% were seen once. Specimen: peripheral blood or thyroid tissue (not recorded which). The receptors were sampled from a man aged 18 to 29 with Graves' hyperthyroidism.

The V and J genes are TRBV7-2 and TRBJ1-1; the D gene is possibly TRBD1 (5 bases). The CDR3 has 11 residues. The germline CDR1 and CDR2 sequences are SGHTA and FQGNSA. Trimming pared 4 bases from V and 10 bases from J, leaving 10 bases between. The CDR3, as DNA: TGTGCCAGCAGCTCGTGGACAAGAGCTTTCTTT. Protein product: CASSSWTRAFF.

A few counts support this clonotype. This sequence joins TRBV28 and TRBJ2-5; TRBD2 is a possible D gene (6 bases). The germline V gene has CDR1 MDHEN and CDR2 SYDVKM. The CDR3 totals 15 residues. The V gene lost 5 bases and the J gene lost 3 bases, with 16 bases spanning the gap. CDR3: CASSPVAEGKETQYF. Here the CDR3 DNA reads TGTGCCAGCAGTCCCGTAGCGGAGGGAAAAGAGACCCAGTACTTC.

This clonotype was counted a single time. V usage is TRBV15 and J usage is TRBJ1-2; D is possibly TRBD1 (6 bases). The CDR3 is made up of 16 amino acids. V lost 0 bases and J 4 bases, leaving 15 bases between the germline ends. Germline V gene sequence: CDR1 LNHNV, CDR2 YYDKDF (reference sequence). Here the CDR3 reads CATSREIGRGGYGYTF. The CDR3 coding sequence is TGTGCCACCAGCAGAGAAATTGGCAGGGGAGGCTATGGCTACACCTTC.

The chain recombines TRBV30 with TRBJ2-2; no clear D. V shed 0 bases and J shed 4 bases, with 15 bases lying between them. CDR3 size: 16 residues. Germline loops: CDR1 GTSNPN, CDR2 SVGIG (reference sequence). The CDR3 is CAWSVLRSSGTGELFF. CDR3 nucleotides: TGTGCCTGGAGTGTACTAAGGTCGTCGGGCACCGGGGAGCTGTTTTTT.

V and J are TRBV29-1 and TRBJ2-7, with a weak D call TRBD2 (6 bases). Deletions cut 4 bases from V and 7 bases from J, with 23 bases between. The CDR3 consists of 15 residues. The germline gives CDR1 SQVTM, CDR2 ANQGSEA. CDR3: CSVALGGELTGEQYF. In DNA, the CDR3 is TGCAGCGTTGCGTTGGGGGGAGAGCTAACCGGGGAGCAGTACTTC.

This rearrangement joins TRBV2 to TRBJ2-5, with a weak D call TRBD2 (5 bases). The germline V gene has CDR1 SNHLY and CDR2 FYNNEI. The CDR3 sequence is 13 residues long. V lost 2 bases to trimming and J lost 7 bases, with 11 bases between them. In nucleotides, the CDR3 is TGTGCCAGCAGTGAAACGAGGGTTTGGACCCAGTACTTC. Its protein is CASSETRVWTQYF.

CDR3 in amino acids: CASSQDRWREAGGELFF. The CDR3, as DNA: TGTGCCAGCAGCCAAGATCGGTGGCGGGAGGCAGGCGGGGAGCTGTTTTTT. The chain has TRBV14 and TRBJ2-2; 8 nucleotides align to TRBD2. Germline assignment: CDR1 SGHDN and CDR2 FVKESK. The CDR3 is 17 residues long. V trimming: 0 bases; J trimming: 7 bases; junction bases outside the gene matches: 10.

J is TRBJ2-5 and V is TRBV24-1; the match to TRBD1 covers 7 bases. Germline V gene sequence: CDR1 KGHDR, CDR2 SFDVKD. V gave up 3 bases and J gave up 2 bases; unmatched junction bases: 8. This CDR3 has 16 residues. The CDR3 region is CATSDPTGTVQETQYF. As DNA, the CDR3 is TGTGCCACCAGTGATCCAACGGGGACAGTACAAGAGACCCAGTACTTC.

This clonotype is a singleton in its sample. J is TRBJ1-2 and V is TRBV24-1; D possibly corresponds to TRBD1 (6 bases). V lost 0 bases, J lost 8 bases, and 15 bases lay in between. This CDR3 is built from 15 residues. Looked up from germline, CDR1 is KGHDR and CDR2 is SFDVKD. CDR3 sequence: CATSDLQGGPGGYTF. Here the CDR3 DNA reads TGTGCCACCAGTGATTTGCAAGGGGGGCCTGGCGGCTACACCTTC.

The chain joins TRBV4-2 to TRBJ2-7; D might be TRBD1 (6 bases). With 3 bases removed from V and 7 bases from J, the gap between germline ends came to 13 bases. The CDR3 extends over 13 amino acids. CDR1 is LGHNA and CDR2 is YNFKEQ in the germline V gene. CDR3 region: CASSQAQGREQYF. The CDR3 DNA is TGTGCCAGCAGCCAGGCACAGGGACGGGAGCAGTACTTC.

This clonotype was counted at least ten times. The V and J genes are TRBV9 and TRBJ2-7; D uncertain. V was trimmed by 0 bases and J by 6 bases, leaving 10 bases between them. Germline V gives CDR1 SGDLS, CDR2 YYNGEE. There are 13 residues in the CDR3. The CDR3 is CASSVEIRSEQYF. CDR3 nucleotides: TGTGCCAGCAGCGTAGAGATAAGGTCCGAGCAGTACTTC.

The table lists this clonotype with many counts. The genes are TRBV20-1 and TRBJ1-1, with D maybe TRBD1 (5 bases). The ends were cut back, 0 bases at V and 3 bases at J, with 17 bases in the middle. Germline lookup yields CDR1 DFQATT and CDR2 SNEGSKA (reference sequence). The CDR3 consists of 16 residues. The CDR3 region is CSARDRGGSSYTEAFF. CDR3 in DNA: TGCAGTGCTAGAGATCGTGGGGGTTCCTCGTACACTGAAGCTTTCTTT.

The rearrangement uses TRBV5-1 and TRBJ1-2; no clear D. This CDR3 has 14 residues. Germline values: CDR1 SGHRS, CDR2 YFSETQ. V was trimmed by 0 bases and J by 2 bases, leaving 8 bases between them. This CDR3 reads CASSLAGRNYGYTF. CDR3 DNA: TGCGCCAGCAGCTTGGCCGGACGGAACTATGGCTACACCTTC. Based on the CDR3 plus reference TRBV5-1 and TRBJ1-2, the full variable domain is KAGVTQTPRYLIKTRGQQVTLSCSPISGHRSVSWYQQTPGQGLQFLFEYFSETQRNKGNFPGRFSGRQFSNSRSEMNVSTLELGDSALYLCASSLAGRNYGYTFGSGTRLTVV.

This clonotype has at least ten counts. It may be a read error: a sequence one base away is much more abundant. The chain couples TRBV19 to TRBJ2-2, with D unclear. CDR3 length: 15 amino acids. From germline, CDR1 is LNHDA and CDR2 SQIVND (reference sequence). Between the trimmed V and J ends, which lost 7 bases and 6 bases, there was a span of 18 bases. For the CDR3, the DNA is TGTGCCAGTAACGCCGGTTCGCGTCTTGCCGGGGAGCTGTTTTTT. As protein: CASNAGSRLAGELFF.

The rearrangement uses TRBV7-2 and TRBJ2-5; D not certain. The CDR3 length is 13 residues. V was pared by 5 bases and J by 1 base, with 8 bases between. Germline V gene sequence: CDR1 SGHTA, CDR2 FQGNSA. The DNA of the CDR3 is TGTGCCAGCAGCGCGCAGCCCCAAGAGACCCAGTACTTC. As protein: CASSAQPQETQYF. The full variable domain, completed using reference TRBV7-2 and TRBJ2-5, is GAGVSQSPSNKVTEKGKDVELRCDPISGHTALYWYRQSLGQGLEFLIYFQGNSAPDKSGLPSDRFSAERTGGSVSTLTIQRTQQEDSAVYLCASSAQPQETQYFGPGTRLLVL.

At least ten counts were recorded for this clonotype. This chain connects TRBV5-1 to TRBJ1-5, with 9 bases identical to TRBD1. Trimming cost V 5 bases and J 4 bases; bases outside gene matches: 7. Germline loops: CDR1 SGHRS, CDR2 YFSETQ. The CDR3 is 15 amino acids. The CDR3 DNA reads as TGCGCCAGCAGTTCCGGGACAGGGACTAATCAGCCCCAGCATTTT. It specifies CASSSGTGTNQPQHF.

This clonotype was picked up many times. The CDR3, as DNA: TGTGCCAGCAGTCCAGTAACAGGGGGCGGCGAGACCCAGTACTTC. This gives the protein CASSPVTGGGETQYF. V and J are TRBV12-3 or TRBV12-4 and TRBJ2-5; TRBD1 matches at 9 bases. The CDR3 has 15 amino acids. Trimming at V came to 5 bases and at J to 5 bases, leaving 9 bases not matched to a gene.

The gene calls are TRBV12-3 or TRBV12-4 and TRBJ1-1; D is uncertain. This CDR3 region has 15 residues. The V end lost 5 bases, the J end lost 3 bases, and 16 bases lay between the germline ends. DNA of the CDR3: TGTGCCAGCAGTACCAGGTCCCGCCCGGACACTGAAGCTTTCTTT. Its translation: CASSTRSRPDTEAFF.

As regards this clonotype: Sequence at one end of the junction differs from germline and may be a read error. The chain combines TRBV7-9 with TRBJ1-2, with D tentatively TRBD1 (5 bases). Germline V lookup: CDR1 SEHNR, CDR2 FQNEAQ (reference sequence). The CDR3 extends over 14 amino acids. DNA for the CDR3: TGTGCCAGCAGCTTGGGGGGACGGAGCTATGGCTACGCCTTC. Translating it yields CASSLGGRSYGYAF.

This clonotype has a count of ten or more. This chain uses TRBV12-3 or TRBV12-4 with TRBJ2-7; D remains ambiguous. The CDR3 extends over 15 amino acids. With 5 bases removed from V and 3 bases from J, the gap between germline ends came to 17 bases. This CDR3 reads CASSPGFSRHYEQYF. The CDR3 nucleotides read TGTGCCAGCAGTCCAGGCTTCTCTCGTCACTACGAGCAGTACTTC.

This clonotype has at least ten counts. For the CDR3, the DNA is TGTGCCAGCAGTTTCGGGCAGGGCAGTGGCTACACCTTC. This sequence encodes CASSFGQGSGYTF. The rearrangement joins TRBV6-5 to TRBJ1-2, with D possibly being TRBD1 (5 bases). The germline V gene encodes CDR1 MNHEY and CDR2 SVGAGI. Trimming stripped 4 bases from V and 7 bases from J, with 13 bases between. The CDR3 contains 13 residues.

This clonotype was recorded at least ten times. The chain uses TRBV12-3 or TRBV12-4 and TRBJ2-3; possibly TRBD2 for D (6 bases). The V end was cut by 6 bases, the J end by 6 bases, with 13 bases between. CDR3 length: 13 amino acids. The CDR3 spells CASSVLAIDTQYF. The CDR3 coding sequence is TGTGCCAGCAGCGTCCTAGCGATCGATACGCAGTATTTT.

This rearrangement joins TRBV7-3 to TRBJ2-7; D may be TRBD1 (5 bases). CDR3 length: 13 residues. The germline gives CDR1 SGHTA, CDR2 FQGTGA. V was clipped by 3 bases and J by 4 bases, with 10 bases between them. Here the CDR3 DNA reads TGTGCCAGCAGCTTCTCGACAGTGTACGAGCAGTACTTC. This sequence encodes CASSFSTVYEQYF.

The rearrangement uses TRBV9 and TRBJ1-5, with unresolved D. V lost 3 bases to trimming and J lost 11 bases, with 9 bases between them. CDR1 is SGDLS, CDR2 YYNGEE, per germline. The CDR3 is 11 amino acids. Written as DNA, the CDR3 is TGTGCCAGCAGCGCTAAAGAGACCCAGCATTTT. Translating it yields CASSAKETQHF.

This clonotype was observed at least ten times. V usage is TRBV12-3 or TRBV12-4 and J usage is TRBJ1-2; a weak D match, TRBD1 (6 bases). Trimming removed 7 bases from V and 5 bases from J, with 23 bases in between. CDR3 length: 16 amino acids. For the CDR3, the DNA is TGTGCCAGCACCGCGGGACACTCAACCCTGGGGTATGGCTACACCTTC. The encoded protein is CASTAGHSTLGYGYTF.

The CDR3 region has the DNA TGTGCCAGCAGCTTTAAAGCCGGGCTGAACACTGAAGCTTTCTTT. Its translation is CASSFKAGLNTEAFF. The V gene is TRBV5-6, the J gene TRBJ1-1; D gene unclear. Trimming removed 2 bases from V and 0 bases from J, with 11 bases in between. The CDR3 length is 15 residues. Per germline, CDR1 SGHDT and CDR2 YYEEEE.

This clonotype was seen many times. V and J are TRBV19 and TRBJ2-3; D might be TRBD2 (5 bases). The germline V gene has CDR1 LNHDA and CDR2 SQIVND (reference sequence). Trimming cost V 8 bases and J 0 bases, with 21 bases left between them. CDR3 length equals 17 residues. The CDR3 DNA follows: TGTGCCAGTGGAAAGGGAGCTCGACCTCCTAGCACAGATACGCAGTATTTT. It encodes CASGKGARPPSTDTQYF.

This clonotype was recorded at least ten times. The chain uses TRBV5-5 and TRBJ1-1; 7 bases fit TRBD1. The V and J ends lost 4 bases and 7 bases, in that order; junction bases with no gene match: 13. CDR1 SGHKS and CDR2 YYEKEE come from the germline V gene (reference sequence). The CDR3 spans 15 residues. The CDR3 DNA follows: TGTGCCAGCAGCGCAATGTACGGGACAGACCTTGAAGCTTTCTTT. It codes for CASSAMYGTDLEAFF.

This clonotype was counted ten times or more. The CDR3 here is CASRPGGTEAFF. The CDR3 DNA follows: TGTGCCAGCAGGCCCGGCGGCACTGAAGCTTTCTTT. This chain uses TRBV19 with TRBJ1-1; D unresolved. Germline-derived CDR1 and CDR2 are LNHDA and SQIVND (reference sequence). CDR3 length: 12 residues. Trimming took 9 bases from V and 4 from J, leaving 12 bases between them. The variable domain in full, with the rest retrieved from reference TRBV19 and TRBJ1-1, is DGGITQSPKYLFRKEGQNVTLSCEQNLNHDAMYWYRQDPGQGLRLIYYSQIVNDFQKGDIAEGYSVSREKKESFPLTVTSAQKNPTAFYLCASRPGGTEAFFGQGTRLTVV.

This clonotype has at least ten counts. The chain recombines TRBV6-2 or TRBV6-3 with TRBJ2-3, with D maybe TRBD1 (5 bases). V lost 8 bases, J lost 1 base, and 16 bases lay in between. Germline CDR1 is MNHEY and CDR2 is SVGEGT. The CDR3 loop spans 15 amino acids. CDR3 DNA sequence: TGTGCCAGCTGGGGTACAAAGACAGGCACAGATACGCAGTATTTT. It is translated as CASWGTKTGTDTQYF.

The CDR3 region is CASSLGQPSSPLHF. In nucleotides, the CDR3 is TGTGCCAGCAGCCTTGGACAGCCTAGTTCACCCCTCCACTTT. The chain recombines TRBV7-6 with TRBJ1-6; a possible D gene is TRBD1 (6 bases). V dropped 5 bases and J dropped 9 bases, with 14 bases sitting between them. The CDR3 covers 14 residues. Germline loops: CDR1 SGHVS, CDR2 FNYEAQ.